The 29 T cell receptor beta chains listed next were all sequenced from one sample in a study of T cells after posttransplantation cyclophosphamide. The method was immunoSEQ multiplex PCR; TCRdb's version includes in-frame clones alone and lacks a portion of them. Listed here are tens of thousands of clones without any singletons, the top ten holding 6% to 7%. The specimen sequenced was PBMCs. These receptor sequences come from an older woman in good health, CMV-negative, and a related stem cell transplant donor.

In this sample, this clone turned up many times. The chain employs TRBV27 and TRBJ2-3, with 7 bases fitting TRBD1. The CDR3 length is 16 residues. CDR1 is MNHEY, CDR2 SMNVEV, per germline (reference sequence). V was pared by 3 bases and J by 1 base, with 7 bases of the junction left unmatched. The CDR3 region has the DNA TGTGCCAGCAGTTTTTCGCGACAGGGCGGCACAGATACGCAGTATTTT. This gives the protein CASSFSRQGGTDTQYF.

This clone appeared many times. The chain recombines TRBV19 with TRBJ2-3, with D hard to call. Germline loops: CDR1 LNHDA, CDR2 SQIVND (reference sequence). The CDR3 runs to 13 residues. The germline V and J ends were trimmed by 10 bases and 1 base, with 12 bases remaining between them. As DNA, the CDR3 is TGTGCCACCGAACCCACGGGCACAGATACGCAGTATTTT. It translates to CATEPTGTDTQYF.

This clone was observed many times. V is TRBV11-2 and J is TRBJ1-2; 10 bases fit TRBD1. The CDR3 runs 18 residues. Germline V lookup: CDR1 SGHAT, CDR2 FQNNGV. J gave up 0 bases and V 3 bases, and 10 bases lay outside the gene matches. CDR3 amino acids: CASSLLGTGVNTNYGYTF. For the CDR3, the DNA is TGTGCCAGCAGCTTGCTAGGGACAGGGGTGAATACTAACTATGGCTACACCTTC. Drawing the rest from reference TRBV11-2 and TRBJ1-2, the complete variable domain is EAGVAQSPRYKIIEKRQSVAFWCNPISGHATLYWYQQILGQGPKLLIQFQNNGVVDDSQLPKDRFSAERLKGVDSTLKIQPAKLEDSAVYLCASSLLGTGVNTNYGYTFGSGTRLTVV.

Ten or more counts support this clone. The rearrangement links TRBV6-1 to TRBJ1-5, with unresolved D. The CDR3 sequence is 14 residues long. CDR1 MNHNS and CDR2 SASEGT come from the germline V gene. Trimming removed 4 bases at V and 7 bases at J, with 14 bases between. CDR3 sequence: CASSGEQPYQPQHF. The DNA of the CDR3 is TGTGCCAGCAGTGGAGAACAGCCCTACCAGCCCCAGCATTTT.

This clone was observed at least ten times. V and J are TRBV29-1 and TRBJ2-7; D is possibly TRBD1 (5 bases). This CDR3 is 12 amino acids long. Germline V CDR1 and CDR2: SQVTM, ANQGSEA. V was clipped by 4 bases and J by 1 base, with 8 bases between them. The CDR3 nucleotides read TGCAGCGTTGTCACAGGTTCCTACGAGCAGTACTTC. Protein product: CSVVTGSYEQYF.

Many counts were recorded for this clone. The J gene is TRBJ1-5, the V gene TRBV5-4, with a possible D match to TRBD1 (6 bases). Deletions cut 2 bases from V and 4 bases from J, with 13 bases between. Germline values: CDR1 SGHNT, CDR2 YYREEE (reference sequence). This CDR3 region has 15 residues. The CDR3 sequence: CASSLGGAYNQPQHF. CDR3 nucleotides: TGTGCCAGCAGCTTAGGGGGGGCGTATAATCAGCCCCAGCATTTT.

This rearrangement joins TRBV5-1 to TRBJ2-6; the D is unclear. The germline V gene encodes CDR1 SGHRS and CDR2 YFSETQ. This CDR3 is 16 amino acids long. The V end was cut by 4 bases, the J end by 0 bases, with 11 bases between. In nucleotides, the CDR3 is TGCGCCAGCAGCCCTCAACAGATCTCTGGGGCCAACGTCCTGACTTTC. Translated: CASSPQQISGANVLTF.

Many counts were recorded for this clone. The rearrangement uses TRBV19 and TRBJ1-6; the D gene is possibly TRBD1 (6 bases). CDR3 length: 13 amino acids. Per germline, CDR1 LNHDA and CDR2 SQIVND (reference sequence). V was cut by 7 bases and J by 5 bases, with 9 bases left in between. The chain's CDR3 is CASNRVDNSPLHF. The CDR3 DNA follows: TGTGCCAGTAACAGGGTGGATAATTCACCCCTCCACTTT.

This clone was observed a handful of times. This chain connects TRBV5-1 to TRBJ2-3; the match to TRBD2 covers 7 bases. CDR3 length equals 15 residues. The V gene's germline CDR1 is SGHRS and CDR2 YFSETQ. J lost 2 bases, V lost 2 bases, and 5 bases had no gene match. CDR3: CASSFKRGYTDTQYF. The CDR3, as DNA: TGCGCCAGCAGCTTCAAGCGGGGATACACAGATACGCAGTATTTT. The full variable domain, rest sourced from reference TRBV5-1 and TRBJ2-3, is KAGVTQTPRYLIKTRGQQVTLSCSPISGHRSVSWYQQTPGQGLQFLFEYFSETQRNKGNFPGRFSGRQFSNSRSEMNVSTLELGDSALYLCASSFKRGYTDTQYFGPGTRLTVL.

This clone was observed at least ten times. The gene calls are TRBV27 and TRBJ2-1, with 13 bases identical to TRBD2. The CDR3 spans 15 residues. The V segment lost 4 bases and the J segment 15 bases; nucleotides outside the gene matches: 12. Germline lookup yields CDR1 MNHEY and CDR2 SMNVEV (reference sequence). The CDR3 DNA reads as TGTGCCAGCAGTTCCGACGCCCGACTAGCGGGGGGTGGGTTCTTC. Protein sequence: CASSSDARLAGGGFF.

This clone was seen ten or more times. The genes are TRBV6-1 and TRBJ1-2; the D gene is possibly TRBD1 (5 bases). The CDR3 has 14 amino acids. Trimming took off 4 bases at V and 0 bases at J, with 9 bases between the two ends. Germline V gives CDR1 MNHNS, CDR2 SASEGT. The CDR3 protein is CASSGGGSNYGYTF. The CDR3, as DNA: TGTGCCAGCAGTGGGGGGGGATCTAACTATGGCTACACCTTC.

The sample holds many counts of this clone. V usage is TRBV6-5 and J usage is TRBJ1-1; 8 bases are shared with TRBD1. The CDR3 has 15 residues. Germline V gene lookup returns CDR1 MNHEY and CDR2 SVGAGI. V shed 4 bases, J shed 2 bases, and the junction held 6 bases outside the gene matches. The CDR3 sequence is CASSLGTGTNTEAFF. In nucleotides, the CDR3 is TGTGCCAGCAGTTTGGGGACAGGTACAAACACTGAAGCTTTCTTT.

Many counts were recorded for this clone. The chain recombines TRBV19 with TRBJ1-5; no clear D. Germline V gene sequence: CDR1 LNHDA, CDR2 SQIVND (reference sequence). This CDR3 is 15 amino acids long. V lost 0 bases to trimming and J lost 5 bases, with 11 bases between them. Here the CDR3 reads CASSIDNREYQPQHF. The CDR3 nucleotides read TGTGCCAGTAGTATAGATAACAGAGAGTATCAGCCCCAGCATTTT.

Many counts were recorded for this clone. V gene TRBV5-1 combines with J gene TRBJ2-1, with TRBD1 identical over 7 bases. The CDR3 length is 15 residues. From germline, CDR1 is SGHRS and CDR2 YFSETQ. Trimming at V came to 2 bases and at J to 4 bases, leaving 6 bases not matched to a gene. Here the CDR3 reads CASSFLQGRYNEQFF. The CDR3 DNA is TGCGCCAGCAGCTTTTTACAGGGGAGATACAATGAGCAGTTCTTC.

This clone came up many times. V is TRBV5-4 and J is TRBJ1-4; D possibly corresponds to TRBD1 (5 bases). This CDR3 comprises 14 residues. V lost 4 bases to trimming and J lost 4 bases, with 11 bases between them. Germline V lookup: CDR1 SGHNT, CDR2 YYREEE (reference sequence). The CDR3 DNA reads as TGTGCCAGCAGCCGCGGGGCCGGTAATGAAAAACTGTTTTTT. Its protein is CASSRGAGNEKLFF.

In this sample, this clone turned up many times. This chain connects TRBV6-1 to TRBJ1-2; D remains ambiguous. V was trimmed by 3 bases and J by 5 bases, leaving 10 bases between them. Germline V gene data show CDR1 as MNHNS and CDR2 as SASEGT. This CDR3 spans 13 amino acids. The CDR3, as DNA: TGTGCCAGCAGTGATCTTCCGGTTTATGGCTACACCTTC. Residues: CASSDLPVYGYTF.

The V gene is TRBV5-1, the J gene TRBJ2-4; TRBD2 agrees at 8 bases. Trimming took 6 bases from V and 8 from J; bases not matched to a gene: 4. Germline loops: CDR1 SGHRS, CDR2 YFSETQ. This CDR3 is 12 amino acids long. CDR3 nucleotide sequence: TGCGCCAGCACGAGCGGGGGCGACATTCAGTACTTC. It translates to CASTSGGDIQYF.

This clone was seen many times. The chain carries TRBV11-2 and TRBJ2-5; 11 bases line up with TRBD2. This CDR3 has 14 residues. Germline V gives CDR1 SGHAT, CDR2 FQNNGV. V dropped 5 bases and J dropped 4; count of bases not matched to a gene: 3. The chain's CDR3 is CASSRLAGIETQYF. In DNA form, the CDR3 reads TGTGCCAGCAGCCGACTAGCGGGAATAGAGACCCAGTACTTC.

The table lists this clone with a few counts. The chain carries TRBV29-1 and TRBJ2-1; 8 positions match TRBD1. The germline CDR1 and CDR2 sequences are SQVTM and ANQGSEA. V lost 3 bases, J lost 8 bases, and 9 bases stayed unmatched. The CDR3 runs 14 residues. CDR3 amino acids: CSVEPGQAQYEQFF. The CDR3 region has the DNA TGCAGCGTTGAGCCGGGACAGGCACAATATGAGCAGTTCTTC.

In its sample, this clone was seen many times. The chain links TRBV5-4 to TRBJ2-7; D unclear. The CDR3 has 15 amino acids. CDR1 is SGHNT, CDR2 YYREEE, per germline (reference sequence). The V and J ends lost 0 bases and 4 bases respectively, with 14 bases between them. CDR3 nucleotide sequence: TGTGCCAGCAGCTTGGAAGGCGGCAGATCATACGAGCAGTACTTC. Translating it yields CASSLEGGRSYEQYF.

This clone was counted at least ten times. The chain carries TRBV19 and TRBJ1-5, with D unresolved. V shed 5 bases and J shed 0 bases, with 5 bases lying between them. The CDR3 totals 13 residues. CDR1 and CDR2 from the germline V gene are LNHDA and SQIVND (reference sequence). For the CDR3, the DNA is TGTGCCAGTAGTTCCAATAGCAATCAGCCCCAGCATTTT. Encoded protein: CASSSNSNQPQHF.

This clone was detected many times. V gene TRBV6-1 combines with J gene TRBJ2-3, with a weak D call TRBD2 (6 bases). V shed 5 bases and J shed 3 bases, with 15 bases lying between them. This CDR3 spans 15 amino acids. Germline-derived CDR1 and CDR2 are MNHNS and SASEGT. This chain's CDR3 is CASSLGGTSTDTQYF. In DNA, the CDR3 is TGTGCCAGCAGTCTGGGGGGTACATCGACAGATACGCAGTATTTT.

There are a few counts of this clone. V gene TRBV7-2 combines with J gene TRBJ2-7, with TRBD2 identical over 9 bases. Germline V gives CDR1 SGHTA, CDR2 FQGNSA. Trimming cost V 1 base and J 6 bases; bases outside gene matches: 1. This CDR3 spans 13 amino acids. This CDR3 is CASSLGTSAEQYF. The DNA of the CDR3 is TGTGCCAGCAGCTTAGGGACTAGCGCCGAGCAGTACTTC. The full variable domain, its missing parts supplied by reference TRBV7-2 and TRBJ2-7, is GAGVSQSPSNKVTEKGKDVELRCDPISGHTALYWYRQSLGQGLEFLIYFQGNSAPDKSGLPSDRFSAERTGGSVSTLTIQRTQQEDSAVYLCASSLGTSAEQYFGPGTRLTVT.

Ten or more counts support this clone. This chain connects TRBV7-5 to TRBJ1-5; the table's D call, TRBD1, has no DNA check behind it. TRBV7-5 is marked as a pseudogene. CDR3 size: 16 residues. The CDR3 sequence: CVRSLVRRVFTQPQHF. For the CDR3, the DNA is TGTGTCAGAAGCTTAGTCCGCAGGGTTTTCACTCAGCCCCAGCATTTT.

This clone was seen at least ten times. CDR3 sequence: CASSLSYEQYF. DNA of the CDR3: TGTGCCAGCAGCTTATCATACGAGCAGTACTTC. The V gene is TRBV7-9, the J gene TRBJ2-7; no definite D call. The CDR3 has 11 residues. V lost 2 bases and J lost 4, with 3 bases in between. Germline assignment: CDR1 SEHNR and CDR2 FQNEAQ (reference sequence).

This clone was found many times. J is TRBJ2-3 and V is TRBV18; 10 positions agree with TRBD2. Trimming removed 4 bases from V and 5 bases from J; junction bases left unmatched: 6. Per germline, CDR1 KGHSH and CDR2 LQKENI. CDR3 length equals 15 residues. The CDR3, as DNA: TGTGCCAGCTCACTTGACATAGCGGGAGGAGATACGCAGTATTTT. Its translation is CASSLDIAGGDTQYF.

The gene calls are TRBV11-3 and TRBJ2-5, with D possibly matching TRBD1 (6 bases). Germline lookup yields CDR1 SGHNT and CDR2 YENEEA. There are 15 residues in the CDR3. Deletions cut 1 base from V and 4 bases from J, with 13 bases between. The CDR3 reads CASSLGGPSGETQYF. CDR3 coding DNA: TGTGCCAGCAGCTTAGGGGGGCCGAGCGGAGAGACCCAGTACTTC.

This clone was observed many times. This chain joins TRBV6-5 and TRBJ1-6; possibly TRBD1 for D (6 bases). V shed 0 bases and J shed 9 bases, with 15 bases lying between them. The germline gives CDR1 MNHEY, CDR2 SVGAGI. The CDR3 runs to 16 residues. CDR3 nucleotide sequence: TGTGCCAGCAGTTACTCGAATTGGGGGCTAAGTTCACCCCTCCACTTT. This gives the protein CASSYSNWGLSSPLHF.

This clone was recorded many times. V usage is TRBV6-5 and J usage is TRBJ1-2, with 9 bases that match TRBD1. The J segment lost 2 bases and the V segment lost 6 bases, leaving 4 bases of the junction unmatched. CDR3 length: 14 amino acids. Germline V gene sequence: CDR1 MNHEY, CDR2 SVGAGI. The CDR3 bases are TGTGCCAGCAGACTCGGACAGGGGAACTATGGCTACACCTTC. This codes for CASRLGQGNYGYTF.